This entry lists 28 T cell receptor beta chains sequenced from one sample in a study of T cells after yellow fever vaccination. TCRdb re-analysed the 5' RACE reads in MiXCR, keeping a single row per CDR3 protein. The table has some 300,000 distinct CDR3 sequences, under 9% seen once; the top ten hold about 3.5%. Sequencing was performed on CD4+ T cells sorted from PBMCs, taken 5 days after the yellow fever booster vaccination. All receptors derive from a young man who received the YFV17D yellow fever vaccine.

This clonotype came up many times. The V and J genes are TRBV5-5 and TRBJ2-7, with a weak D call TRBD2 (5 bases). Germline assignment: CDR1 SGHKS and CDR2 YYEKEE (reference sequence). V was trimmed by 1 base and J by 0 bases, leaving 11 bases between them. This CDR3 comprises 15 residues. The CDR3 DNA reads TGTGCCAGCAGCTTGCTCGGGGAGAGCTCCTACGAGCAGTACTTC. The encoded protein is CASSLLGESSYEQYF.

This clonotype was counted between two and nine times. The chain uses TRBV18 and TRBJ2-5; 8 positions agree with TRBD2. V lost 3 bases to trimming and J lost 3 bases; unmatched junction nucleotides: 9. Germline CDR1 is KGHSH and CDR2 is LQKENI. The CDR3 has 16 residues. The CDR3 DNA follows: TGTGCCAGCTCACCCGCAGCGGGGGCCGCCAAAGAGACCCAGTACTTC. Amino acid sequence: CASSPAAGAAKETQYF. The full variable domain, rest sourced from reference TRBV18 and TRBJ2-5, is NAGVMQNPRHLVRRRGQEARLRCSPMKGHSHVYWYRQLPEEGLKFMVYLQKENIIDESGMPKERFSAEFPKEGPSILRIQQVVRGDSAAYFCASSPAAGAAKETQYFGPGTRLLVL.

The sample holds a few counts of this clonotype. This chain connects TRBV4-1 to TRBJ2-6; tentatively, D is TRBD2 (6 bases). Germline V gene sequence: CDR1 MGHRA, CDR2 YSYEKL. V lost 3 bases and J lost 0, with 12 bases in between. The CDR3 is 17 amino acids. The CDR3 spells CASSQTGTRSGANVLTF. The CDR3 bases are TGCGCCAGCAGCCAGACCGGGACTCGCTCTGGGGCCAACGTCCTGACTTTC.

This clonotype came up many times. This chain joins TRBV4-2 and TRBJ2-5; possibly TRBD2 for D (5 bases). The CDR3 spans 12 residues. Trimming removed 0 bases at V and 7 bases at J, with 6 bases between. Germline CDR1 reads LGHNA; CDR2 reads YNFKEQ. The CDR3 here is CASSQDGRTQYF. The CDR3 DNA sequence: TGTGCCAGCAGCCAAGATGGGAGGACCCAGTACTTC.

In its sample, this clonotype was seen a few times. The chain employs TRBV4-1 and TRBJ2-1; 9 bases fit TRBD1. The V gene end was trimmed by 0 bases and the J gene end by 8 bases; junction bases not matched to a gene: 8. The CDR3 contains 16 residues. Germline V gives CDR1 MGHRA, CDR2 YSYEKL. CDR3 residues: CASSQEGTGRNDEQFF. In DNA, the CDR3 is TGCGCCAGCAGCCAAGAGGGGACAGGGCGTAACGATGAGCAGTTCTTC.

The V and J genes are TRBV12-3 or TRBV12-4 and TRBJ2-3; D unclear. Trimming pared 5 bases from V and 0 bases from J, leaving 12 bases between. The CDR3 is made up of 15 amino acids. The CDR3 coding sequence is TGTGCCAGCAGTAAACGGTCATGGAGCACAGATACGCAGTATTTT. Translation gives CASSKRSWSTDTQYF.

The chain has TRBV3-1 and TRBJ1-5; no clear D. The CDR3 runs to 14 residues. Germline CDR1 reads LGHDT; CDR2 reads YNNKEL (reference sequence). The V gene lost 3 bases and the J gene lost 5 bases, with 11 bases spanning the gap. This chain's CDR3 is CASSQNDRDQPQHF. DNA for the CDR3: TGTGCCAGCAGCCAGAACGACCGAGATCAGCCCCAGCATTTT.

The V call is TRBV28, the J call TRBJ2-2; 8 nucleotides align to TRBD1. Germline V gene lookup returns CDR1 MDHEN and CDR2 SYDVKM. CDR3 size: 16 residues. The junction had 14 bases not matched to a gene; V was cut back by 7 bases and J by 7 bases. CDR3 region: CASISGGAGFSGELFF. In DNA, the CDR3 is TGTGCCAGCATATCAGGGGGCGCAGGATTCAGCGGGGAGCTGTTTTTT.

This clonotype was observed a few times. The chain is built from TRBV7-2 and TRBJ2-7; 8 bases agree with TRBD2. The CDR3 loop spans 16 amino acids. V lost 3 bases to trimming and J lost 0 bases; unmatched junction nucleotides: 7. In germline, CDR1 is SGHTA, CDR2 FQGNSA. The CDR3 protein is CASSLYGAGASYEQYF. The CDR3 coding sequence is TGTGCCAGCAGCTTGTATGGAGCGGGGGCCTCCTACGAGCAGTACTTC.

This clonotype was seen a few times. The chain links TRBV28 to TRBJ1-4; TRBD1 matches 7 bases. Trimming at V came to 5 bases and at J to 8 bases, leaving 5 bases not matched to a gene. There are 13 residues in the CDR3. From germline, CDR1 is MDHEN and CDR2 SYDVKM. The CDR3 here is CASSTTGTEKLFF. The CDR3, as DNA: TGTGCCAGCAGTACGACAGGGACCGAAAAACTGTTTTTT.

This clonotype was detected only a few times. This rearrangement joins TRBV6-1 to TRBJ2-2; 7 bases agree with TRBD2. V trimming: 7 bases; J trimming: 0 bases; junction bases outside the gene matches: 5. Germline assignment: CDR1 MNHNS and CDR2 SASEGT. The CDR3 covers 15 residues. CDR3 sequence (DNA): TGTGCCAGCACCTGGGACTACGCGAACACCGGGGAGCTGTTTTTT. This sequence encodes CASTWDYANTGELFF.

This clonotype has a handful of counts. The rearrangement joins TRBV6-1 to TRBJ2-5; D perhaps matches TRBD1 (6 bases). This CDR3 comprises 16 residues. Germline V gives CDR1 MNHNS, CDR2 SASEGT. The germline V and J ends were trimmed by 4 bases and 4 bases, with 19 bases remaining between them. The CDR3 spells CASSVTQARGGETQYF. In DNA form, the CDR3 reads TGTGCCAGCAGTGTAACCCAGGCCAGGGGCGGAGAGACCCAGTACTTC.

Ten or more counts support this clonotype. The chain has TRBV4-1 and TRBJ2-2; D is perhaps TRBD2 (6 bases). CDR1 MGHRA and CDR2 YSYEKL come from the germline V gene. CDR3 length: 13 amino acids. V was clipped by 11 bases and J by 2 bases, with 12 bases between them. In nucleotides, the CDR3 is TGCGCCTCACGGGGACTCAACACCGGGGAGCTGTTTTTT. As protein: CASRGLNTGELFF.

This clonotype was recorded many times. CDR3 sequence: CASSSLGGFETQYF. The CDR3 DNA is TGCGCCAGCAGCTCCCTAGGGGGCTTCGAGACCCAGTACTTC. The rearrangement joins TRBV5-1 to TRBJ2-5; 7 positions match TRBD1. This CDR3 is 14 amino acids long. V trimming: 3 bases; J trimming: 5 bases; junction bases outside the gene matches: 7. Looked up from germline, CDR1 is SGHRS and CDR2 is YFSETQ. Looking up the rest from reference TRBV5-1 and TRBJ2-5 gives the full variable domain: KAGVTQTPRYLIKTRGQQVTLSCSPISGHRSVSWYQQTPGQGLQFLFEYFSETQRNKGNFPGRFSGRQFSNSRSEMNVSTLELGDSALYLCASSSLGGFETQYFGPGTRLLVL.

In this sample, this clonotype turned up a few times. CDR3 DNA: TGTGCCAGCAGTTTAGTACTAGCGGTTTATTTAGATACGCAGTATTTT. It encodes CASSLVLAVYLDTQYF. The rearrangement joins TRBV12-3 or TRBV12-4 to TRBJ2-3; 8 bases line up with TRBD2. This CDR3 has 16 residues. The V segment lost 1 base and the J segment 5 bases; nucleotides outside the gene matches: 8.

This clonotype was found many times. The chain recombines TRBV28 with TRBJ1-5, with D tentatively TRBD1 (6 bases). Germline V gene sequence: CDR1 MDHEN, CDR2 SYDVKM. CDR3 length: 13 amino acids. Deletions cut 4 bases from V and 12 bases from J, with 16 bases between. The CDR3 loop reads CASSSTGAERQHF. The CDR3 DNA is TGTGCCAGCAGTTCCACGGGGGCCGAGCGCCAGCATTTT.

The chain recombines TRBV7-2 with TRBJ2-4, with unresolved D. The CDR3 extends over 14 amino acids. V gave up 5 bases and J gave up 0 bases, with 8 bases separating them. CDR1 is SGHTA and CDR2 is FQGNSA in the germline V gene. CDR3 sequence (DNA): TGTGCCAGCAGCAACCGGCTAGCCAAAAACATTCAGTACTTC. Its translation: CASSNRLAKNIQYF.

This clonotype occurred many times. The genes are TRBV9 and TRBJ2-1; 11 nucleotides match TRBD2. The CDR3 extends over 16 amino acids. J lost 5 bases, V lost 0 bases, and 4 bases had no gene match. The V gene's germline CDR1 is SGDLS and CDR2 YYNGEE. CDR3 loop: CASSVGTSGGNNEQFF. The CDR3 DNA sequence: TGTGCCAGCAGCGTAGGAACTAGCGGGGGAAACAATGAGCAGTTCTTC.

This clonotype has a count of ten or more. This chain connects TRBV11-3 to TRBJ2-1; D gene ambiguous. Deletions cut 5 bases from V and 5 bases from J, with 13 bases between. Germline CDR1 and CDR2: SGHNT and YENEEA. The CDR3 consists of 14 residues. The chain's CDR3 is CASSLDHNDNEQFF. The CDR3 DNA follows: TGTGCCAGCAGCCTGGATCACAATGACAATGAGCAGTTCTTC.

This clonotype occurred a few times. The V and J genes are TRBV7-9 and TRBJ1-2; tentatively, D is TRBD1 (5 bases). V lost 4 bases and J lost 4, with 16 bases in between. CDR3 length equals 15 residues. Germline assignment: CDR1 SEHNR and CDR2 FQNEAQ (reference sequence). The CDR3 loop is CASSSPGRTSYGYTF. CDR3 bases: TGTGCCAGCAGCTCCCCGGGCAGGACAAGCTATGGCTACACCTTC.

This clonotype was seen a handful of times. This CDR3 reads CASSSTAPDTQYF. CDR3 nucleotides: TGCGCCAGCAGCTCGACAGCCCCAGATACGCAGTATTTT. The chain joins TRBV5-1 to TRBJ2-3; the D gene is possibly TRBD1 (5 bases). Germline assignment: CDR1 SGHRS and CDR2 YFSETQ. Trimming pared 3 bases from V and 4 bases from J, leaving 9 bases between. CDR3 length: 13 amino acids.

V is TRBV20-1 and J is TRBJ2-1; 8 positions agree with TRBD2. The CDR3 loop spans 14 amino acids. V dropped 4 bases and J dropped 10; count of bases not matched to a gene: 12. Germline values: CDR1 DFQATT, CDR2 SNEGSKA (reference sequence). The CDR3, as DNA: TGCAGTGCTACAGCCCTAGCGGGTTCGTCGGAGCAGTTCTTC. Its protein product is CSATALAGSSEQFF.

This clonotype came up a few times. The rearrangement uses TRBV28 and TRBJ1-1, with TRBD1 matching over 9 bases. J gave up 9 bases and V 5 bases, and 10 bases lay outside the gene matches. This CDR3 region has 14 residues. Germline CDR1 and CDR2: MDHEN and SYDVKM. The CDR3: CASSPGTGIDQAFF. CDR3 sequence (DNA): TGTGCCAGCAGTCCCGGGACAGGGATTGATCAAGCTTTCTTT.

The chain uses TRBV7-9 and TRBJ2-4; 7 bases map to TRBD2. J was trimmed by 2 bases and V by 5 bases; bases with no gene match: 12. Germline CDR1 SEHNR, CDR2 FQNEAQ (reference sequence). The CDR3 is 17 residues long. This CDR3 reads CASSPSMRGLSKNIQYF. As DNA, the CDR3 is TGTGCCAGCAGCCCCTCGATGAGGGGACTATCCAAAAACATTCAGTACTTC.

The J gene is TRBJ2-6, the V gene TRBV6-5, with D unclear. Trimming took 2 bases from V and 1 from J, leaving 6 bases between them. The CDR3 extends over 15 amino acids. The germline V gene has CDR1 MNHEY and CDR2 SVGAGI. CDR3 loop: CASSYQESGANVLTF. As DNA, the CDR3 is TGTGCCAGCAGTTACCAGGAATCTGGGGCCAACGTCCTGACTTTC.

This clonotype was picked up a small number of times. The chain carries TRBV10-2 and TRBJ2-2, with 10 bases aligning to TRBD1. Germline lookup yields CDR1 WSHSY and CDR2 SAAADI. The junction had 10 bases not matched to a gene; V was cut back by 10 bases and J by 2 bases. This CDR3 has 16 amino acids. In DNA form, the CDR3 reads TGCGCCACCGGGACAGGGGCCCAGCTAAACACCGGGGAGCTGTTTTTT. This gives the protein CATGTGAQLNTGELFF.

The chain uses TRBV11-2 and TRBJ2-2, with 7 positions matching TRBD1. V gave up 2 bases and J gave up 5 bases; unmatched junction bases: 11. CDR3 length equals 17 residues. The germline V gene has CDR1 SGHAT and CDR2 FQNNGV. CDR3: CASSLSPTGASTGELFF. Written as DNA, the CDR3 is TGTGCCAGCAGCTTATCACCTACAGGGGCCTCAACCGGGGAGCTGTTTTTT. Combining the CDR3 with reference TRBV11-2 and TRBJ2-2 gives the whole variable domain EAGVAQSPRYKIIEKRQSVAFWCNPISGHATLYWYQQILGQGPKLLIQFQNNGVVDDSQLPKDRFSAERLKGVDSTLKIQPAKLEDSAVYLCASSLSPTGASTGELFFGEGSRLTVL.

This clonotype has ten or more counts. J is TRBJ1-3 and V is TRBV4-2; D is perhaps TRBD1 (5 bases). This CDR3 comprises 15 residues. Per the germline V gene, CDR1 is LGHNA and CDR2 is YNFKEQ. Trimming left V 4 bases short and J 0 bases short, with 10 bases between. CDR3 loop: CASSLPGGSGNTIYF. The CDR3 region has the DNA TGTGCCAGCAGCCTTCCGGGGGGCTCTGGAAACACCATATATTTT.